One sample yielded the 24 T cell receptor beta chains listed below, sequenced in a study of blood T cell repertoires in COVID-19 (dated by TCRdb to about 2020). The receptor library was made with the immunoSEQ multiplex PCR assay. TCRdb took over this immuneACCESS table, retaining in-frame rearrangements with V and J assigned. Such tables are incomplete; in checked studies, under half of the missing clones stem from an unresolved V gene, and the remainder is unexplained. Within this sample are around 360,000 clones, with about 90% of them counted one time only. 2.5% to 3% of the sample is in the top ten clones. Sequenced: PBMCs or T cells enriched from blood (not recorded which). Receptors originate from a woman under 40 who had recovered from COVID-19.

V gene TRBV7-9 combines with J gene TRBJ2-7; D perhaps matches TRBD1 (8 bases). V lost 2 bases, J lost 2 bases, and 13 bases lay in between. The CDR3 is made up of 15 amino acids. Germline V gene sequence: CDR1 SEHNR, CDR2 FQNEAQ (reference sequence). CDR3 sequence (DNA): TGTGCCAGCAGCTTATACAGGGGGGGTCCCTACGAGCAGTACTTC. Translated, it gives CASSLYRGGPYEQYF.

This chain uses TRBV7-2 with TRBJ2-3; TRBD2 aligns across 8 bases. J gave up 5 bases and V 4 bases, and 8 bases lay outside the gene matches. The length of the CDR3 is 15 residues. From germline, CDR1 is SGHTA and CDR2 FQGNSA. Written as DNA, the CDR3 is TGTGCCAGCAGCTCGTACGGGGGGGCGGAAGATACGCAGTATTTT. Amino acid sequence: CASSSYGGAEDTQYF.

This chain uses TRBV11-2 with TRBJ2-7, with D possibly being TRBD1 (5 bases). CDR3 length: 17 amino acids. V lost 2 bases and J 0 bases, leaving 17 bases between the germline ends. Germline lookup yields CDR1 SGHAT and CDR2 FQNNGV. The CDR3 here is CASSLSLFKGASYEQYF. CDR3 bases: TGTGCCAGCAGCTTATCACTTTTTAAAGGGGCCTCCTACGAGCAGTACTTC. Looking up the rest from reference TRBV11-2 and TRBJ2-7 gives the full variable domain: EAGVAQSPRYKIIEKRQSVAFWCNPISGHATLYWYQQILGQGPKLLIQFQNNGVVDDSQLPKDRFSAERLKGVDSTLKIQPAKLEDSAVYLCASSLSLFKGASYEQYFGPGTRLTVT.

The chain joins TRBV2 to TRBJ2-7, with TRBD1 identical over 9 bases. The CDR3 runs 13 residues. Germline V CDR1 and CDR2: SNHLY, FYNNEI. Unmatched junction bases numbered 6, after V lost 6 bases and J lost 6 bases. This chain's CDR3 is CASRPGQGGEQYF. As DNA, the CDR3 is TGTGCCAGCAGACCGGGACAGGGCGGCGAGCAGTACTTC.

CDR3 sequence reads: CASSPDRSSYNEQFF. CDR3 in DNA: TGTGCCAGCAGCCCCGACAGGAGCTCCTACAATGAGCAGTTCTTC. The chain is built from TRBV6-6 and TRBJ2-1; D perhaps matches TRBD1 (6 bases). This CDR3 comprises 15 residues. Germline values: CDR1 MNHNY, CDR2 SVGAGI (reference sequence). Trimming left V 6 bases short and J 0 bases short, with 12 bases between.

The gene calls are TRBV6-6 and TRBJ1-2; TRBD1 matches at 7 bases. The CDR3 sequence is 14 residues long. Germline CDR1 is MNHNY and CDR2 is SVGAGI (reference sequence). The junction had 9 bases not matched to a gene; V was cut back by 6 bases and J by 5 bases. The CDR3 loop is CASSDTGAEYGYTF. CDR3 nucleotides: TGTGCCAGCAGCGACACAGGGGCGGAGTATGGCTACACCTTC.

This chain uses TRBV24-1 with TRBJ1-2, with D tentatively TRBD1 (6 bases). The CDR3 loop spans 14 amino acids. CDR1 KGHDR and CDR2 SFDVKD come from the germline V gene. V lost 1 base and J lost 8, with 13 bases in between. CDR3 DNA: TGTGCCACCAGTGATTTTCGGCAGGGGAGCGGCTACACCTTC. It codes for CATSDFRQGSGYTF.

CDR3 in amino acids: CASSPGGGRLGNSPLHF. In nucleotides, the CDR3 is TGTGCCAGCTCACCAGGGGGGGGCAGGCTTGGAAATTCACCCCTCCACTTT. The chain has TRBV18 and TRBJ1-6; tentative D call: TRBD1 (6 bases). The germline V gene has CDR1 KGHSH and CDR2 LQKENI. The CDR3 is made up of 17 amino acids. Trimming removed 2 bases from V and 7 bases from J, with 18 bases in between.

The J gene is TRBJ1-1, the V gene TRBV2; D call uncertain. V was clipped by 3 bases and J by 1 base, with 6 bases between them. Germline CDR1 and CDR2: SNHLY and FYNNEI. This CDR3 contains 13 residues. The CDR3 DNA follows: TGTGCCAGCAGTGACCCTAAGAACACTGAAGCTTTCTTT. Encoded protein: CASSDPKNTEAFF.

The CDR3 protein is CASSLGLGQSSYEQYF. The CDR3 coding sequence is TGCGCCAGCAGCTTGGGTCTAGGACAGAGCTCCTACGAGCAGTACTTC. V and J are TRBV5-1 and TRBJ2-7, with D perhaps matching TRBD1 (6 bases). The CDR3 extends over 16 amino acids. Per germline, CDR1 SGHRS and CDR2 YFSETQ. V lost 0 bases and J lost 0, with 13 bases in between.

The CDR3, as DNA: TGTGCCAGCAGCTATGGCCTTGCCAATGAGCAGTTCTTC. It encodes CASSYGLANEQFF. The V gene is TRBV7-8, the J gene TRBJ2-1; D uncertain. Trimming stripped 4 bases from V and 6 bases from J, with 10 bases between. The CDR3 loop spans 13 amino acids. Germline CDR1 is SGHVS and CDR2 is FQNEAQ.

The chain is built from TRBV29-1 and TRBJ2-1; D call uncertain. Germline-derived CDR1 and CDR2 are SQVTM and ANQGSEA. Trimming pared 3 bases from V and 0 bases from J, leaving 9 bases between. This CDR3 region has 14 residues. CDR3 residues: CSVERRLSYNEQFF. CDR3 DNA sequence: TGCAGCGTTGAGAGGCGCCTCTCCTACAATGAGCAGTTCTTC.

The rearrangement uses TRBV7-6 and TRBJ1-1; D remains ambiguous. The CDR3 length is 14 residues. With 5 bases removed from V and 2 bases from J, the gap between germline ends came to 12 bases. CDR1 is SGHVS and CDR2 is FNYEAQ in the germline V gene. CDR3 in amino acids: CASSPQPINTEAFF. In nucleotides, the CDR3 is TGTGCCAGCAGCCCACAACCGATTAACACTGAAGCTTTCTTT.

CDR3 loop: CASSPNPTLPYEQYF. CDR3 DNA sequence: TGTGCCAGCAGCCCAAATCCGACTTTACCCTACGAGCAGTACTTC. V is TRBV7-2 and J is TRBJ2-7, with D unresolved. Germline CDR1 SGHTA, CDR2 FQGNSA. This CDR3 has 15 residues. The V and J ends lost 5 bases and 2 bases respectively, with 16 bases between them.

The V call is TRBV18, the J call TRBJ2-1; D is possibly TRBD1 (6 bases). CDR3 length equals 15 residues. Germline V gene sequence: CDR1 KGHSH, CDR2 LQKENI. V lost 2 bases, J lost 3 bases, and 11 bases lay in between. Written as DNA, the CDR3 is TGTGCCAGCTCACCAGAGGCAGGGGACTACAATGAGCAGTTCTTC. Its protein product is CASSPEAGDYNEQFF.

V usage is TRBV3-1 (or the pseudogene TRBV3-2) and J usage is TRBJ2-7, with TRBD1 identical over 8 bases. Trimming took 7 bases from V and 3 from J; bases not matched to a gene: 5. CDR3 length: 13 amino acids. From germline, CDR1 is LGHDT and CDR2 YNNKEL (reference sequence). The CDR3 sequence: CASTGTGHYEQYF. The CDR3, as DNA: TGTGCCAGCACAGGGACAGGCCACTACGAGCAGTACTTC.

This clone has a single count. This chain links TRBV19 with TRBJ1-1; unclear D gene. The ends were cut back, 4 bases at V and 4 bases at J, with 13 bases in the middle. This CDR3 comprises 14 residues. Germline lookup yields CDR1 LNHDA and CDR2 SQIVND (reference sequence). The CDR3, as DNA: TGTGCCAGTAGTAACGGGTGGGGAGGCACTGAAGCTTTCTTT. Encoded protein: CASSNGWGGTEAFF.

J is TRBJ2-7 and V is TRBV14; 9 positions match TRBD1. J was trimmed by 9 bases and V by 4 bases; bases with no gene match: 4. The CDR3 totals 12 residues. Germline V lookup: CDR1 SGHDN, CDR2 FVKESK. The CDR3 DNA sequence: TGTGCCAGCAGCCGGGACAGGGTGAGGCAGTACTTC. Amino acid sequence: CASSRDRVRQYF.

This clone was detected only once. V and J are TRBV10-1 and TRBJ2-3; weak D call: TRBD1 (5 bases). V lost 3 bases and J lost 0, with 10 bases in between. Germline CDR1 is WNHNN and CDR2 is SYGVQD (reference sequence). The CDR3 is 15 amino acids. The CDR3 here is CASSETRASTDTQYF. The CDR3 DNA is TGCGCCAGCAGTGAAACCAGGGCTAGCACAGATACGCAGTATTTT.

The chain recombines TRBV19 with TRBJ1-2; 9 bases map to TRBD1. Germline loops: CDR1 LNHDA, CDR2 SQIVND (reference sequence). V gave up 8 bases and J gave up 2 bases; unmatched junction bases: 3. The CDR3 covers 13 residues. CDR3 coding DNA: TGTGCCAGTGGGACAGGGTCCAACTATGGCTACACCTTC. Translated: CASGTGSNYGYTF.

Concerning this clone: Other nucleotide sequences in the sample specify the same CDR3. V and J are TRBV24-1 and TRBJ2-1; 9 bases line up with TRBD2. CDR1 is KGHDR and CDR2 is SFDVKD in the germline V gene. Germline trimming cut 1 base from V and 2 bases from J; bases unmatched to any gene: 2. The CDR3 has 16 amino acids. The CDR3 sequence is CATSDFVAGAYNEQFF. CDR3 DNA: TGTGCCACCAGTGATTTCGTAGCGGGGGCCTACAATGAGCAGTTCTTC.

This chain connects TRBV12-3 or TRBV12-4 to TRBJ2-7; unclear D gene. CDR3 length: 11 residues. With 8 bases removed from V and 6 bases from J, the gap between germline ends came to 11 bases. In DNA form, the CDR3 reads TGTGCCAGCGGCCCCCGCTCCGAGCAGTACTTC. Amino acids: CASGPRSEQYF.

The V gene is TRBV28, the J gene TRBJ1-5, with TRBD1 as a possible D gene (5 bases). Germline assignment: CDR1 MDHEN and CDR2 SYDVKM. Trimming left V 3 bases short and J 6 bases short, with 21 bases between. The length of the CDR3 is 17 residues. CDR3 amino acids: CASSLDTKNGFRQPQHF. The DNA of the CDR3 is TGTGCCAGCAGTTTGGACACAAAAAATGGCTTTCGTCAGCCCCAGCATTTT. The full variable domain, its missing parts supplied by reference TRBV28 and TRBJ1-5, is DVKVTQSSRYLVKRTGEKVFLECVQDMDHENMFWYRQDPGLGLRLIYFSYDVKMKEKGDIPEGYSVSREKKERFSLILESASTNQTSMYLCASSLDTKNGFRQPQHFGDGTRLSIL.

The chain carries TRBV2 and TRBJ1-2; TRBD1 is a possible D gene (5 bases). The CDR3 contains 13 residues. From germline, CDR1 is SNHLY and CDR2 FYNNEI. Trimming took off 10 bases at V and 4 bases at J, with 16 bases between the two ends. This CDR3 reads CANGQSGGYGYTF. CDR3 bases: TGTGCCAACGGACAATCCGGCGGCTATGGCTACACCTTC.